This is a list of T cell receptor beta chains from one sample in a study of cytomegalovirus exposure and HLA in healthy donors. This table comes from immunoSEQ multiplex PCR, and its TCRdb copy is limited to in-frame clones, with some not included. The sample has hundreds of thousands of clones; roughly 90% are singletons. The source material was PBMCs. These receptors all come from a woman younger than 35 in good health and CMV-seronegative. The CDR3 runs from the conserved cysteine through the conserved F or W. Fields, in order: CDR3 protein, CDR3 DNA, J gene, clone size, D gene, V gene. D genes are given only for firm matches. Not all rows give a size; the values are once, few, many and, for expanded clones, a class.

CATSRSERGPLAKNIQYF | TGTGCCACCAGCAGGTCTGAGAGAGGGCCTCTAGCCAAAAACATTCAGTACTTC | TRBJ2-4 | NA | NA | TRBV15
CATSRDRTGPTNEKLFF | TGTGCCACCAGCAGAGACAGGACAGGTCCAACTAATGAAAAACTGTTTTTT | TRBJ1-4 | NA | TRBD1 | TRBV15
CAWRQTGETEAFF | TGTGCCTGGAGACAAACAGGGGAGACTGAAGCTTTCTTT | TRBJ1-1 | NA | TRBD1 | TRBV30
CASGRPGQGPRNTEAFF | TGTGCCAGCGGACGGCCGGGACAGGGGCCCCGGAACACTGAAGCTTTCTTT | TRBJ1-1 | NA | TRBD1 | TRBV28
CASSVGFGQGRSNYGYTF | TGTGCCAGCAGCGTGGGGTTCGGACAGGGAAGGAGCAACTATGGCTACACCTTC | TRBJ1-2 | NA | TRBD1 | TRBV9
CASRTTGTTNEKLFF | TGTGCCAGCAGAACGACAGGGACAACTAATGAAAAACTGTTTTTT | TRBJ1-4 | NA | TRBD1 | TRBV27
CASSPRDRGSGNTIYF | TGCGCCAGCAGCCCGCGGGACCGCGGCTCTGGAAACACCATATATTTT | TRBJ1-3 | few | NA | TRBV5-1
CASSESDRLNEKLFF | TGCGCCAGCAGTGAGTCGGACAGACTTAATGAAAAACTGTTTTTT | TRBJ1-4 | NA | NA | TRBV10-2
CASSLRDYYGYTF | TGTGCCAGCAGCTTGCGGGACTACTATGGCTACACCTTC | TRBJ1-2 | NA | NA | TRBV7-8
CASSANRDSYEQYF | TGTGCCAGCAGCGCAAACCGGGACTCCTACGAGCAGTACTTC | TRBJ2-7 | NA | NA | TRBV11-3
CASSPKAGVYGYTF | TGCGCCAGCAGCCCGAAGGCGGGGGTATATGGCTACACCTTC | TRBJ1-2 | once | NA | TRBV4-1
CASSESAGSGANVLTF | TGTGCCAGCAGTGAATCCGCGGGCTCTGGGGCCAACGTCCTGACTTTC | TRBJ2-6 | NA | NA | TRBV2
CASTPGQGLYEQYF | TGTGCCAGCACCCCGGGACAGGGACTGTACGAGCAGTACTTC | TRBJ2-7 | NA | TRBD1 | TRBV2
CASSRDREGELFF | TGTGCCAGCAGCCGAGATAGGGAGGGGGAGCTGTTTTTT | TRBJ2-2 | NA | NA | TRBV5-4
CASSDLDRGGLEQYF | TGTGCCAGCAGTGACCTAGATCGGGGGGGCCTCGAGCAGTACTTC | TRBJ2-7 | NA | TRBD2 | TRBV28
CASVRDRVAGYTF | TGTGCCAGTGTACGGGACAGGGTCGCTGGCTACACCTTC | TRBJ1-2 | NA | TRBD1 | TRBV19
CAWSPQGTGSGNTIYF | TGTGCCTGGAGCCCCCAGGGAACAGGGTCTGGAAACACCATATATTTT | TRBJ1-3 | NA | NA | TRBV30
CASRAGGAINEKLFF | TGCGCCAGCAGGGCAGGGGGCGCAATTAATGAAAAACTGTTTTTT | TRBJ1-4 | NA | TRBD1 | TRBV5-1
CATRFVRGGANEQFF | TGTGCCACCAGGTTCGTCAGGGGAGGGGCCAATGAGCAGTTCTTC | TRBJ2-1 | NA | NA | TRBV15
CASTPPEVLYYGYTF | TGTGCCAGCACCCCCCCGGAGGTGTTATACTATGGCTACACCTTC | TRBJ1-2 | NA | NA | TRBV28
CASSYTGGLNTEAFF | TGTGCCAGCAGTTATACAGGGGGCTTGAACACTGAAGCTTTCTTT | TRBJ1-1 | NA | TRBD1 | TRBV27
CASRSGLVVETQYF | TGTGCCAGCAGATCGGGACTAGTGGTGGAGACCCAGTACTTC | TRBJ2-5 | NA | TRBD2 | TRBV27
CASSESKASGRLYNEQFF | TGCGCCAGCAGTGAGTCAAAGGCTAGCGGGAGATTGTACAATGAGCAGTTCTTC | TRBJ2-1 | NA | TRBD2 | TRBV10-2
CASSLGRLAGGQETQYF | TGCGCCAGCAGCTTGGGGAGACTAGCGGGGGGGCAAGAGACCCAGTACTTC | TRBJ2-5 | NA | TRBD2 | TRBV5-1
CASSYSPRRGTEAFF | TGTGCCAGCAGTTACTCCCCGCGAAGGGGCACTGAAGCTTTCTTT | TRBJ1-1 | NA | NA | TRBV6-5
CASIRGAPTIYGSTEAFF | TGTGCCAGCATCCGTGGTGCACCAACCATTTATGGGAGCACTGAAGCTTTCTTT | TRBJ1-1 | NA | NA | TRBV28
CASSWPGGQGHTEAFF | TGTGCCAGCAGCTGGCCCGGGGGACAGGGGCACACTGAAGCTTTCTTT | TRBJ1-1 | NA | TRBD1 | TRBV11-2
CASSSHGTPSTDTQYF | TGTGCCAGCAGTTCCCACGGGACTCCAAGCACAGATACGCAGTATTTT | TRBJ2-3 | once | NA | TRBV28
CASRLAGGPETQYF | TGTGCCAGCAGACTAGCGGGAGGGCCGGAGACCCAGTACTTC | TRBJ2-5 | NA | TRBD2 | TRBV2
CASSAATGGTEAFF | TGTGCCAGCAGCGCGGCGACAGGGGGCACTGAAGCTTTCTTT | TRBJ1-1 | NA | TRBD1 | TRBV5-6
CASSFSRDQETQYF | TGTGCCAGCAGCTTTTCCCGGGACCAAGAGACCCAGTACTTC | TRBJ2-5 | NA | NA | TRBV11-3
CASRTGGSEQFF | TGTGCCAGCAGGACAGGGGGGAGTGAGCAGTTCTTC | TRBJ2-1 | NA | TRBD1 | TRBV27
CASSTQSSYEQYF | TGTGCCAGCAGCACTCAAAGCTCCTACGAGCAGTACTTC | TRBJ2-7 | NA | NA | TRBV7-6
CASASPGNTEAFF | TGTGCCAGCGCGTCTCCGGGAAACACTGAAGCTTTCTTT | TRBJ1-1 | NA | NA | TRBV7-9
CASSLRHSIGTDEQYF | TGCGCCAGCAGCTTACGACACTCAATCGGGACAGACGAGCAGTACTTC | TRBJ2-7 | once | TRBD1 | TRBV4-1
CASSGAGPDGYTF | TGTGCCAGCAGTGGCGCAGGTCCGGATGGCTACACCTTC | TRBJ1-2 | NA | NA | TRBV2
CASSELGFTYEQYF | TGTGCCAGCAGTGAACTCGGTTTTACCTACGAGCAGTACTTC | TRBJ2-7 | NA | NA | TRBV2
CASSSGGVETQYF | TGTGCCAGCAGTAGCGGGGGGGTGGAGACCCAGTACTTC | TRBJ2-5 | NA | TRBD2 | TRBV27
CASRTSGRASRNEQFF | TGTGCCAGCCGGACTAGCGGGAGGGCCAGCAGGAATGAGCAGTTCTTC | TRBJ2-1 | NA | TRBD2 | TRBV19